This TCR beta chain came from a study of blood T cells in healthy people across ages. Study outcomes and limitations: PBMCs left unsorted prevented a conclusive naive versus antigen-experienced comparison.

A second PCR, run for about 7 to 11 cycles, used a sample-barcoded 5' primer plus a J-beta primer mix. Every cDNA molecule bore a tag from a template-switch adaptor containing 12 random nucleotides. Each single sample gave us at least 2.5 million CDR3-containing paired-end reads. TCRdb re-called the 5' RACE reads with MiXCR, one entry per CDR3 protein. Among about 930,000 distinct CDR3 sequences listed, 29% were seen once. This clonotype was counted many times. The antigen remains undetermined. Whenever a sample was processed, at least 6 million PBMCs were isolated. Germline loops: CDR1 SNHLY, CDR2 FYNNEI. There are 15 residues in the CDR3. The V gene lost 9 bases and the J gene lost 1 base, with 18 bases spanning the gap. The sample was also reused in another study, on T cells of mothers and their children.

Sample: blood. The receptor's source is a woman aged 40-49 years in good health. V gene TRBV2 combines with J gene TRBJ2-5; weak D call: TRBD1 (6 bases). The CDR3, as DNA: TGTGCCAGGGGGATACAGGGACCACGCCAAGAGACCCAGTACTTC. As protein: CARGIQGPRQETQYF.